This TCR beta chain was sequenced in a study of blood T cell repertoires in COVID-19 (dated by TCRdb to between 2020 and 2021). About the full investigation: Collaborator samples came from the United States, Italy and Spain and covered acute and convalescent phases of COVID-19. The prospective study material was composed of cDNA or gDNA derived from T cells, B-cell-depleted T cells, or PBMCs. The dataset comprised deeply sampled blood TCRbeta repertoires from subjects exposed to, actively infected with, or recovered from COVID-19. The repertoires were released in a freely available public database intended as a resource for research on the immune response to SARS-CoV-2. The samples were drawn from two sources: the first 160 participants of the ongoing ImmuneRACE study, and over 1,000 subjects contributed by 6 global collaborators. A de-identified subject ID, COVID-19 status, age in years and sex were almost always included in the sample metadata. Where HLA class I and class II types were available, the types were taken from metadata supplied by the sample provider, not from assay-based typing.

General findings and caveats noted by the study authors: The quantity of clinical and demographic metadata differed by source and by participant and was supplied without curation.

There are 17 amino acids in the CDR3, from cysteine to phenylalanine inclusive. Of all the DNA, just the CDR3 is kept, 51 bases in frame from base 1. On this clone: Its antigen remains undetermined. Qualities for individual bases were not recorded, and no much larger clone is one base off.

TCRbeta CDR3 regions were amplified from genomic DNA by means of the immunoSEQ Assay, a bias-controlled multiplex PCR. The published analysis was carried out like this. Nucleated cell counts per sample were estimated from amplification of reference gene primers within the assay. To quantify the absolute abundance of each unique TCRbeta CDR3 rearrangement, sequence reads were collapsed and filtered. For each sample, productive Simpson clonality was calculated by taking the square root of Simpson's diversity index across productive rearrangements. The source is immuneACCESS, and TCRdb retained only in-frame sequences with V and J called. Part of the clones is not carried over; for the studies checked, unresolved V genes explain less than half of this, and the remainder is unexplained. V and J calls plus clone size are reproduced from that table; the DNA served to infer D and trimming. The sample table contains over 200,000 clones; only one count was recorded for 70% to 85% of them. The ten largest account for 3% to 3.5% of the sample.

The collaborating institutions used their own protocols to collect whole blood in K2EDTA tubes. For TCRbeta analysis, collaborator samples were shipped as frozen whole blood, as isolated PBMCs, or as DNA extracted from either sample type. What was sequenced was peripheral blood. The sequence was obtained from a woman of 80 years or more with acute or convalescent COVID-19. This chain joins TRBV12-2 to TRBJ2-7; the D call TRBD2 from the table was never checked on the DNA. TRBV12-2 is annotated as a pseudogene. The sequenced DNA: TGTGCAAGTCGCTTAGATGTGGTGCTAGCTCCTACCTACGAGCAGTACTTC. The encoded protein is CASRLDVVLAPTYEQYF.